This is a list of T cell receptor beta chains from one sample in a study of shared clonotypes between healthy human individuals. The method was immunoSEQ multiplex PCR; TCRdb's version includes in-frame clones alone and lacks a portion of them. Of about 2,100,000 clones in the sample, roughly 91% were seen once. The specimen sequenced was naive CD8+ T cells from PBMCs. Receptors were obtained from a young man in good health. Some clones in this sample may be carry-over from other donors' samples. The CDR3 runs from the conserved cysteine through the conserved F or W. Each record gives: D gene, J gene, clone size, V gene, CDR3 protein, CDR3 DNA. D genes are given only for firm matches. Size values are once, few and many counts, or a class for expanded clones, and some rows have none.

NA | TRBJ1-2 | NA | TRBV9 | CASSGGLVPTDVNYGYTF | TGTGCCAGCAGCGGCGGGTTGGTCCCGACAGACGTAAACTATGGCTACACCTTC
TRBD1 | TRBJ2-7 | NA | TRBV27 | CASSPRTGLFYEQYF | TGTGCCAGCAGTCCGCGGACAGGGCTTTTCTACGAGCAGTACTTC
NA | TRBJ1-2 | NA | TRBV28 | CASSQFGTLPTNYGYTF | TGTGCCAGCAGTCAATTCGGGACCCTTCCCACTAACTATGGCTACACCTTC
NA | TRBJ2-1 | NA | TRBV9 | CASSVESGLSGYNEQFF | TGTGCCAGCAGCGTAGAATCAGGGCTTTCTGGGTACAATGAGCAGTTCTTC
NA | TRBJ2-2 | once | TRBV7-8 | CASSWVGYTGELFF | TGTGCCAGCAGCTGGGTCGGGTACACCGGGGAGCTGTTTTTT
NA | TRBJ2-2 | few | TRBV7-9 | CASSLEIGLNTGELFF | TGTGCCAGCAGCTTAGAGATAGGGCTGAACACCGGGGAGCTGTTTTTT
NA | TRBJ2-2 | NA | TRBV27 | CASSLSPSSTGELFF | TGTGCCAGCAGTTTATCGCCTTCCTCCACCGGGGAGCTGTTTTTT
NA | TRBJ1-4 | NA | TRBV7-9 | CASSSTGSEKLFF | TGTGCCAGCAGCTCAACAGGGAGTGAAAAACTGTTTTTT
NA | TRBJ2-7 | once | TRBV7-2 | CASSSLGAAGEQYF | TGTGCCAGCAGTTCTCTGGGGGCGGCGGGCGAGCAGTACTTC
NA | TRBJ1-3 | NA | TRBV9 | CASSVVPADSGNTIYF | TGTGCCAGCAGCGTAGTCCCCGCGGACTCTGGAAACACCATATATTTT
NA | TRBJ1-2 | NA | TRBV6-5 | CASSPSGNYGYTF | TGTGCCAGCAGTCCCTCGGGGAACTATGGCTACACCTTC
TRBD2 | TRBJ2-7 | NA | TRBV2 | CASISGRLWEQYF | TGTGCCAGCATCAGCGGGAGGCTGTGGGAGCAGTACTTC
TRBD1 | TRBJ2-3 | NA | TRBV7-3 | CASSLTGKGAARTDTQYF | TGTGCCAGCAGCTTAACGGGAAAGGGGGCAGCTCGCACAGATACGCAGTATTTT
TRBD2 | TRBJ2-1 | NA | TRBV9 | CASSLGGRPSYNEQFF | TGTGCCAGCAGCCTGGGCGGGAGGCCATCCTACAATGAGCAGTTCTTC
TRBD1 | TRBJ2-1 | NA | TRBV6-4 | CASSATGERGEQFF | TGTGCCAGCAGCGCGACAGGGGAGAGAGGGGAGCAGTTCTTC
TRBD1 | TRBJ2-5 | NA | TRBV5-4 | CASSSRTGGKQETQYF | TGTGCCAGCAGCTCCCGGACAGGGGGGAAGCAGGAGACCCAGTACTTC
TRBD2 | TRBJ2-1 | NA | TRBV5-1 | CASSLHSGRSSYNEQFF | TGCGCCAGCAGCCTACATAGCGGGAGAAGCTCCTACAATGAGCAGTTCTTC
NA | TRBJ1-3 | NA | TRBV6-1 | CASSPIGGGNTIYF | TGTGCCAGCAGCCCTATCGGGGGGGGAAACACCATATATTTT
NA | TRBJ2-7 | NA | TRBV4-3 | CASSQGVTGWSYEQYF | TGCGCCAGCAGCCAAGGAGTTACAGGGTGGTCCTACGAGCAGTACTTC
NA | TRBJ2-7 | NA | TRBV19 | CASSTGYEQYF | TGTGCCAGTAGCACGGGCTACGAGCAGTACTTC
NA | TRBJ2-5 | NA | TRBV11-2 | CASSLGLETQYF | TGTGCCAGCAGCTTAGGTTTGGAGACCCAGTACTTC
NA | TRBJ2-5 | once | TRBV7-6 | CASSLSRGTQYF | TGTGCCAGCAGCCTCAGCCGGGGGACCCAGTACTTC
NA | TRBJ2-5 | NA | TRBV30 | CAWSDWSGPETQYF | TGTGCCTGGAGTGATTGGTCGGGGCCAGAGACCCAGTACTTC
NA | TRBJ2-7 | NA | TRBV13 | CASSLGLNWEQYF | TGTGCCAGCAGCTTAGGGCTCAACTGGGAGCAGTACTTC
NA | TRBJ2-7 | NA | TRBV4-1 | CASSHPSISYEQYF | TGCGCCAGCAGCCACCCCTCTATTAGCTACGAGCAGTACTTC
NA | TRBJ1-1 | NA | TRBV19 | CASTSLKVGYEAFF | TGTGCCAGTACCTCCCTAAAGGTAGGGTACGAAGCTTTCTTT
TRBD1 | TRBJ2-1 | NA | TRBV19 | CASSIQGAGEQFF | TGTGCCAGTAGTATCCAGGGGGCCGGTGAGCAGTTCTTC
NA | TRBJ1-3 | NA | TRBV28 | CASRTWAGGGNTIYF | TGTGCCAGCAGAACCTGGGCCGGGGGAGGAAACACCATATATTTT
NA | TRBJ1-5 | NA | TRBV19 | CASSITMSNQPQHF | TGTGCCAGTAGTATTACAATGAGCAATCAGCCCCAGCATTTT
NA | TRBJ2-7 | NA | TRBV11-2 | CASSFILSRSAAYEQYF | TGTGCCAGCAGCTTTATCTTGTCTCGGTCAGCTGCCTACGAGCAGTACTTC
NA | TRBJ2-2 | NA | TRBV5-1 | CASSPPTEANTGELFF | TGCGCCAGCAGCCCCCCGACAGAGGCGAACACCGGGGAGCTGTTTTTT
NA | TRBJ2-7 | few | TRBV5-6 | CASSVGGGTYEQYF | TGTGCCAGCAGCGTGGGTGGCGGAACCTACGAGCAGTACTTC
TRBD2 | TRBJ2-1 | NA | TRBV5-1 | CASRGGGNEQFF | TGCGCCAGCAGGGGCGGGGGGAATGAGCAGTTCTTC
TRBD2 | TRBJ2-1 | NA | TRBV15 | CATSGTSGPLDEQFF | TGTGCCACCAGCGGGACTAGCGGGCCTTTAGATGAGCAGTTCTTC
NA | TRBJ1-1 | NA | TRBV29-1 | CSLRGTNEAFF | TGCAGCCTTCGGGGAACTAATGAAGCTTTCTTT